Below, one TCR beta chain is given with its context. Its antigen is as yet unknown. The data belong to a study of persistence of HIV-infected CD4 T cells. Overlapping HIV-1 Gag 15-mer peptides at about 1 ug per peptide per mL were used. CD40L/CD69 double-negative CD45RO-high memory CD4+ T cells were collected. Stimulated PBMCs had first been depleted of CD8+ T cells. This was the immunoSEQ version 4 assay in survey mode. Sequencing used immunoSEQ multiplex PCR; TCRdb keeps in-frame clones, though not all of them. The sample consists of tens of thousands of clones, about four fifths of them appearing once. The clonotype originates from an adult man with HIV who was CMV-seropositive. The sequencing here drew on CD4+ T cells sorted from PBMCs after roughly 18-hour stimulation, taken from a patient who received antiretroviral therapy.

Written as DNA, the CDR3 is TGTGCCAGCAGTGGGGGAGGTCTCAACGGGGACTATGGCTACACCTTC. Translating gives CASSGGGLNGDYGYTF. V and J are TRBV6-1 and TRBJ1-2; D uncertain. V was trimmed by 4 bases and J by 3 bases, leaving 18 bases between them. CDR1 is MNHNS, CDR2 SASEGT, per germline. This CDR3 is 16 amino acids long.